A selection of T cell receptor beta chains follows, all from one sample in a study of regulatory T cells in long-lasting Graves disease. TCRdb reprocessed the multiplex PCR reads with MiXCR, giving one entry per CDR3 protein. This sample has roughly 400,000 distinct CDR3 sequences, with over 20% found just once. The starting material was peripheral blood mononuclear cells (PBMCs), obtained when the disease was refractory, from a patient treated with antithyroid drugs. The receptors derive from a female donor with Graves disease. Both conserved end residues are part of each CDR3. Each record gives: J gene, V gene, clone size, CDR3 protein. Not every row has a clone size; where given, it reads once, few, many or a size class.

TRBJ1-1,TRBV2,many,CACRNTEAFF
TRBJ2-7,TRBV12-3/TRBV12-4,many,CASSSGFYTYEQYF
TRBJ2-7,TRBV7-3,many,CASSLTVGQGGEQYF
TRBJ1-2,TRBV27,many,CASSPGQRGYGYTF
TRBJ2-5,TRBV7-3,few,CASSLGFGGLSRGPQYF
TRBJ2-7,TRBV6-5,many,CASSSLAGRVYEQYF
TRBJ2-5,TRBV29-1,many,CSVQTPGQGARAQYF
TRBJ2-2,TRBV10-3,.,CATGGEGDTGELFF
TRBJ2-7,TRBV25-1,many,CASSGREPDPYEQYF
TRBJ1-2,TRBV28,many,CASSPAEGGGYTF
TRBJ1-2,TRBV5-1,many,CASSSDSDGYTF
TRBJ2-6,TRBV28,few,CASSSAWGSGANVLTF
TRBJ2-7,TRBV29-1,many,CSVDLGSYEQYF
TRBJ2-3,TRBV6-6,.,CASSYSVGTDTQYF
TRBJ1-2,TRBV12-3/TRBV12-4,many,CASRLSFGYTF
TRBJ2-1,TRBV27,few,CASSGITSGRRDNEQFF
TRBJ1-5,TRBV2,few,CASNKDRGNQPRHF